This TCR beta chain was profiled in a study of identical twins. TCRdb ran MiXCR on the 5' RACE reads and lists one entry per CDR3 protein. The data contain 150,000 or so distinct CDR3 sequences, roughly 3.2% of them seen just once; the ten biggest clones take up approximately 7.7%. The table lists this clonotype with many counts. The CDR3 runs 16 residues. From germline, CDR1 is DFQATT and CDR2 SNEGSKA (reference sequence). V lost 2 bases and J lost 5; bases outside the gene matches: 10. This chain connects TRBV20-1 to TRBJ2-1; 9 nucleotides align to TRBD2. The origin of this receptor is a young man in good health. Sequenced input: memory T cells sorted from blood. The CDR3 is CSARMIGTSSNNEQFF. The CDR3 nucleotides read TGCAGTGCTAGAATGATCGGGACTAGCTCAAACAATGAGCAGTTCTTC.